This T cell receptor (beta chain) was sequenced during a study of identical twins. General study findings and limits: In zero-insertion analyses, partial confounding could arise from invariant MAIT and iNKT cells.

Only healthy Caucasians were included as donors. This clonotype was picked up many times. Its matching antigen is unknown. TCRdb re-analysed the 5' RACE reads in MiXCR, keeping a single row per CDR3 protein. The table has roughly 720,000 distinct CDR3 sequences, 18% seen once. The germline V gene has CDR1 SGHVS and CDR2 FNYEAQ. Losses at the gene ends were 5 bases for V and 4 bases for J; bases not matched to a gene: 11. The CDR3 spans 16 residues. The sample also formed part of further work on T cells expressing NK-cell markers. This second study notes: Seven donors tested HCMV-seropositive and one tested seronegative among the eight sequenced.

This TCR came from a woman between 18 and 29 years old in good health. The specimen was PBMCs. The rearrangement links TRBV7-6 to TRBJ2-7; 10 nucleotides match TRBD2. The CDR3: CASSLPLAGGSYEQYF. CDR3 DNA: TGTGCCAGCAGCCTACCCTTAGCGGGAGGTTCTTACGAGCAGTACTTC.